This T cell receptor (beta chain) emerged from a study of OX40 agonist ivuxolimab in advanced cancers. The overall study: Partial responses occurred in Three dose-escalation patients, one with hepatocellular carcinoma and two with cutaneous melanoma.

Sequenced by immunoSEQ multiplex PCR; TCRdb stores in-frame clones only, minus some. This table has about 88,000 clones, approximately 85% appearing once. CDR1 is SGHDN, CDR2 FVKESK, per germline. The CDR3 spans 15 residues. Trimming removed 4 bases at V and 5 bases at J, with 17 bases between. This clonotype originated in an adult with an advanced solid tumor such as melanoma, head and neck, liver or kidney cancer. This chain connects TRBV14 to TRBJ2-5; D call uncertain. Sample: CD4+ or CD8+ T cells sorted from blood, taken in a trial of the OX40 agonist ivuxolimab. DNA of the CDR3: TGTGCCAGCAGCCGCCCAATTGGGCTGATGGAGACCCAGTACTTC. It yields the protein CASSRPIGLMETQYF.